This TCR beta chain was observed in a study of blood T cells in healthy people across ages. Study-wide results and caveats: Across the age range, TCR beta diversity per million T cells fell in a roughly linear way.

This clonotype has ten or more counts. The antigen remains undetermined. Primed by a sample-barcoded 5' primer and a J-beta primer mix, a second PCR proceeded for 7 to 11 cycles. MiXCR, run by TCRdb on the 5' RACE reads, gives a single entry per CDR3 protein. This sample has some 800,000 distinct CDR3 sequences; just under 25% occur once, and the top ten carry more than 3%. V was clipped by 2 bases and J by 0 bases; unmatched bases: 9. The CDR3 totals 18 residues. Germline assignment: CDR1 SGHTA and CDR2 FQGNSA. These data were also filed under a second study, of T cells of mothers and their children. That study adds: The people who donated were a few healthy Caucasian mothers and their six children. Each child gave 2.5 million to 3.5 million TCR beta CDR3 reads (each mother, over 10 million).

This sequence joins TRBV7-2 and TRBJ2-3, with 9 nucleotides matching TRBD2. The sequenced material came from blood. The TCR sequence derives from a boy younger than 18 in good health. The chain's CDR3 is CASSLTAGGYPSTDTQYF. The CDR3 nucleotides are TGTGCCAGCAGCTTAACGGCGGGAGGGTATCCTAGCACAGATACGCAGTATTTT.